Below are 12 T cell receptor beta chains sequenced from a single sample in a study of cytotoxic CD8 clonotypes in ibrutinib-treated CLL. The data were produced by immunoSEQ multiplex PCR, yet TCRdb's version contains in-frame clones alone and is incomplete. The profile shows some 46,000 clones, roughly 76% of them singletons. The source material was PBMCs, sampled after 12 months of ibrutinib treatment. The receptors originated from a human donor with chronic lymphocytic leukemia.

This clone has only a few counts. The chain employs TRBV2 and TRBJ1-5; no firm D call. This CDR3 has 13 residues. Trimming took off 4 bases at V and 9 bases at J, with 13 bases between the two ends. The germline V gene has CDR1 SNHLY and CDR2 FYNNEI. Written as DNA, the CDR3 is TGTGCCAGCAGTGCTCGGTCAGGTCTGCCCCAGCATTTT. Protein product: CASSARSGLPQHF.

As DNA, the CDR3 is TGTGCCAGTGGCGGGACATCGGGGGGCTACACCTTC. This translates into CASGGTSGGYTF. The chain combines TRBV19 with TRBJ1-2; TRBD1 is a possible D gene (6 bases). This CDR3 is built from 12 residues. V was shortened by 8 bases and J by 8 bases, with 15 bases between the two germline ends. Germline loops: CDR1 LNHDA, CDR2 SQIVND (reference sequence).

This chain links TRBV4-2 with TRBJ2-6; 9 nucleotides align to TRBD1. J lost 2 bases, V lost 4 bases, and 6 bases had no gene match. This CDR3 region has 17 residues. Germline CDR1 reads LGHNA; CDR2 reads YNFKEQ. The CDR3 reads CASSRPGTGPGANVLTF. The CDR3 DNA reads TGTGCCAGCAGCCGTCCCGGGACAGGGCCTGGGGCCAACGTCCTGACTTTC.

This clone came up once. V usage is TRBV11-2 and J usage is TRBJ1-1; the D gene is possibly TRBD1 (5 bases). The V end was cut by 5 bases, the J end by 1 base, with 14 bases between. The V gene's germline CDR1 is SGHAT and CDR2 FQNNGV. The CDR3 is 15 residues long. CDR3 nucleotide sequence: TGTGCCAGCAGCCGAACGGGACGGCCGAACACTGAAGCTTTCTTT. Protein sequence: CASSRTGRPNTEAFF.

The chain carries TRBV9 and TRBJ1-2; TRBD1 agrees at 7 bases. In germline, CDR1 is SGDLS, CDR2 YYNGEE. The J segment lost 8 bases and the V segment lost 3 bases, leaving 19 bases of the junction unmatched. This CDR3 is 17 amino acids long. The CDR3 is CASSATPAYRGDSGYTF. DNA for the CDR3: TGTGCCAGCAGCGCGACCCCCGCTTACAGGGGAGATTCGGGCTACACCTTC.

The V gene is TRBV19, the J gene TRBJ2-7; 9 bases align to TRBD2. Germline CDR1 reads LNHDA; CDR2 reads SQIVND (reference sequence). The CDR3 totals 15 residues. J gave up 1 base and V 4 bases, and 5 bases lay outside the gene matches. CDR3 nucleotide sequence: TGTGCCAGTAGTAACCTAGCGGGGAGATCCTACGAGCAGTACTTC. Translated: CASSNLAGRSYEQYF. Full variable domain (rest looked up from reference TRBV19 and TRBJ2-7): DGGITQSPKYLFRKEGQNVTLSCEQNLNHDAMYWYRQDPGQGLRLIYYSQIVNDFQKGDIAEGYSVSREKKESFPLTVTSAQKNPTAFYLCASSNLAGRSYEQYFGPGTRLTVT.

This clone was counted a single time. The rearrangement joins TRBV10-3 to TRBJ2-1; tentatively, D is TRBD1 (6 bases). This CDR3 spans 11 amino acids. Germline CDR1 is ENHRY and CDR2 is SYGVKD. The germline V and J ends were trimmed by 8 bases and 9 bases, with 11 bases remaining between them. The CDR3 spells CAILQGPEQFF. The CDR3 bases are TGTGCCATCCTACAGGGTCCTGAGCAGTTCTTC.

The rearrangement links TRBV5-1 to TRBJ2-7; no firm D call. CDR1 is SGHRS, CDR2 YFSETQ, per germline. V was trimmed by 1 base and J by 2 bases, leaving 7 bases between them. This CDR3 has 13 residues. Here the CDR3 DNA reads TGCGCCAGCAGCTTGTGGGGTGCCTACGAGCAGTACTTC. Amino acids: CASSLWGAYEQYF.

This clone came up a few times. The chain recombines TRBV5-6 with TRBJ1-5; no clear D. With 0 bases removed from V and 7 bases from J, the gap between germline ends came to 8 bases. Germline-derived CDR1 and CDR2 are SGHDT and YYEEEE. The CDR3 spans 13 residues. CDR3 protein: CASSLGRGQPQHF. The DNA for the CDR3 is TGTGCCAGCAGCTTGGGGCGGGGACAGCCCCAGCATTTT. Filled out from reference TRBV5-6 and TRBJ1-5, the complete variable domain reads DAGVTQSPTHLIKTRGQQVTLRCSPKSGHDTVSWYQQALGQGPQFIFQYYEEEERQRGNFPDRFSGHQFPNYSSELNVNALLLGDSALYLCASSLGRGQPQHFGDGTRLSIL.

The rearrangement joins TRBV7-9 to TRBJ1-6; possible D gene TRBD1, 5 bases. The CDR3 covers 13 residues. V was shortened by 4 bases and J by 9 bases, with 10 bases between the two germline ends. CDR1 SEHNR and CDR2 FQNEAQ come from the germline V gene (reference sequence). The CDR3 sequence: CASSSGTTSPLHF. The CDR3, as DNA: TGTGCCAGCAGCTCCGGGACTACTTCACCCCTCCACTTT.

The CDR3 coding sequence is TGTGCCAGCAGCTTATCGGGGGCCGACGGAAACACCATATATTTT. It is translated as CASSLSGADGNTIYF. The chain combines TRBV7-3 with TRBJ1-3; D is possibly TRBD1 (6 bases). V lost 2 bases, J lost 4 bases, and 12 bases lay in between. The CDR3 has 15 residues. Germline V gene sequence: CDR1 SGHTA, CDR2 FQGTGA.

The chain recombines TRBV30 with TRBJ1-6, with 7 bases aligning to TRBD1. The CDR3 has 15 amino acids. Unmatched junction bases numbered 6, after V lost 0 bases and J lost 7 bases. Germline V gene data show CDR1 as GTSNPN and CDR2 as SVGIG (reference sequence). In DNA, the CDR3 is TGTGCCTGGAGTGTAAGGGCAGGGGGGAATTCACCCCTCCACTTT. Its translation is CAWSVRAGGNSPLHF.